The entry below gives a single T cell receptor beta chain sequence along with its context. The target antigen is unknown. The study profiled TCR beta VDJ and CDR3 using genomic DNA as template. TCRdb used MiXCR to reprocess the reads, holding one entry per CDR3 protein. The profile covers around 190,000 distinct CDR3 sequences, with around 59% appearing a single time and about a sixth taken by the ten largest. The CDR3 extends over 15 amino acids. With 4 bases removed from V and 5 bases from J, the gap between germline ends came to 17 bases. The V gene's germline CDR1 is ENHRY and CDR2 SYGVKD. This record belongs to a study of CD8+CD57+ T cells in acquired aplastic anemia. About the study: Roughly 3.2 ug was the average amount of DNA from sorted CD4+ and CD8+ cells.

Study-wide findings and caveats: No significant patient-versus-control difference appeared in CD8+ Simpson's diversity.

This receptor was taken from a human donor in good health, serving as a control. The V call is TRBV10-3, the J call TRBJ1-2; possible D gene TRBD1, 5 bases. The sequenced material came from sorted CD4+, CD8+, or CD8+CD57+ T cells (not recorded which) from PBMCs. CDR3 protein: CAISGRGSSQYGYTF. DNA of the CDR3: TGTGCCATCAGTGGAAGGGGATCCAGTCAGTATGGCTACACCTTC.